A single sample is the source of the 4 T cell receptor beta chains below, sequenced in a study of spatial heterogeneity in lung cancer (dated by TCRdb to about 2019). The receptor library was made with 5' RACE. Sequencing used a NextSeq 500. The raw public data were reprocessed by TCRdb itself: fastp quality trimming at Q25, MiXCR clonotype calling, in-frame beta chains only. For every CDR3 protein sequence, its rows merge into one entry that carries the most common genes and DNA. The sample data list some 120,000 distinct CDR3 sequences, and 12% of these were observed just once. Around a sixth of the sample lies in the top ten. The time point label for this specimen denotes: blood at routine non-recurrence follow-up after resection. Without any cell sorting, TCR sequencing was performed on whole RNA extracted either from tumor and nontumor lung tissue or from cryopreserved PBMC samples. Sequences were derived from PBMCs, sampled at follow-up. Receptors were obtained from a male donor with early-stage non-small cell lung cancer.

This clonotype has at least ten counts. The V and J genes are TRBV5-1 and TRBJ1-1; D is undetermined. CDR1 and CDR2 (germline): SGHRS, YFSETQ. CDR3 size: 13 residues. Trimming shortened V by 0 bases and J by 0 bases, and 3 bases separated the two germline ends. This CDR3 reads CASSLALNTEAFF. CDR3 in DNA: TGCGCCAGCAGCTTGGCACTGAACACTGAAGCTTTCTTT.

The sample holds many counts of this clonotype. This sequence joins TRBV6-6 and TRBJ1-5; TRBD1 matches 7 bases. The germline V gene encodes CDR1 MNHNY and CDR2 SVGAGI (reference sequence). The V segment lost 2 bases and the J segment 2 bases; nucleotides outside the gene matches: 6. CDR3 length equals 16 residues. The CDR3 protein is CASSYPRQGGNQPQHF. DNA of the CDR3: TGTGCCAGCAGTTACCCCAGACAGGGAGGCAATCAGCCCCAGCATTTT.

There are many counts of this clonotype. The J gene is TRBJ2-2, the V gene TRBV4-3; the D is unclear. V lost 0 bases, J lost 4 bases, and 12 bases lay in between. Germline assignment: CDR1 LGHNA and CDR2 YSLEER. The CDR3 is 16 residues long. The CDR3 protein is CASSQDSGSGTGELFF. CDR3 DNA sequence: TGCGCCAGCAGCCAAGATTCAGGCTCTGGCACCGGGGAGCTGTTTTTT.

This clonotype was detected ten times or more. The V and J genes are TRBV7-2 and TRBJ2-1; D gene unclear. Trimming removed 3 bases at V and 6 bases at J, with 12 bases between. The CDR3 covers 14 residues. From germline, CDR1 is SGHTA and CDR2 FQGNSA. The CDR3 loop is CASSFERLGNEQFF. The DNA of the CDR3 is TGTGCCAGCAGCTTTGAGAGGTTAGGCAATGAGCAGTTCTTC.